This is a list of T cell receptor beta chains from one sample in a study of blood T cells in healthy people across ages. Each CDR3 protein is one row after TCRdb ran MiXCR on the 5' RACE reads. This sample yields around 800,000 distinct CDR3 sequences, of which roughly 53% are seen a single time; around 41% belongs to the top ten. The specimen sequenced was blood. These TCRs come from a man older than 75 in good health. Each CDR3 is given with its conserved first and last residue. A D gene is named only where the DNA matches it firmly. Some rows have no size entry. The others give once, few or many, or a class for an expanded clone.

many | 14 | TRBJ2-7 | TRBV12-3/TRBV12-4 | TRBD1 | TGTGCCAGCAGTTACGGGACAGGGGCCTACGAGCAGTACTTC | CASSYGTGAYEQYF
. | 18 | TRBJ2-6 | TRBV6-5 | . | TGTGCCAGCAGTTACGGGGGGGCGACTCTCTCTGGGGCCAACGTCCTGACTTTC | CASSYGGATLSGANVLTF
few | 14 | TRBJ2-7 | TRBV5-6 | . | TGTGCCAGCAGCCCGGGGACGGCCTACTACGAGCAGTACTTC | CASSPGTAYYEQYF
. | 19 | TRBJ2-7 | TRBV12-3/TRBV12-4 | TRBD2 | TGTGCCAGCAGTCTAAGACTCGGAGCGGGAGGGTTAAGCTCCTACGAGCAGTACTTC | CASSLRLGAGGLSSYEQYF
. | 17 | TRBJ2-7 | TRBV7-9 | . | TGTGCCAGCAGCTTAGATGGCCCTCGGGGCAGCTACAATGAGCAGTACTTC | CASSLDGPRGSYNEQYF
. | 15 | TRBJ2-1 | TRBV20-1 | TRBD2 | TGCAGTGCTGACGCCGGGACTAGCGGGAGATATGAGCAGTTCTTC | CSADAGTSGRYEQFF
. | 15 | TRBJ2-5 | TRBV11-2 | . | TGTGCCAGCAGCTTTTTTGGTGGGGGGCAAGAGACCCAGTACTTC | CASSFFGGGQETQYF
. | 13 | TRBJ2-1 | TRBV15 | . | TGTGCCACCAGCAGCGAACCGCTTAATGAGCAGTTCTTC | CATSSEPLNEQFF
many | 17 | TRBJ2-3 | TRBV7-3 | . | TGTGCCAGCAGCCAAGGAGGGCGGAGCACTAGCACAGATACGCAGTATTTT | CASSQGGRSTSTDTQYF
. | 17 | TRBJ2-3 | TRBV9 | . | TGTGCCAGCAGCCCCCTAGAGTGGGTCAGGGCAGCGGATACGCAGAATTTT | CASSPLEWVRAADTQNF
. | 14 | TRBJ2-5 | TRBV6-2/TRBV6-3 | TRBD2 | TGTGCCAGCGGAGAGAGCGGGAGACAAGAGACCCAGTACTTC | CASGESGRQETQYF
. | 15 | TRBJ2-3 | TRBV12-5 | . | TGTGCTAGTGGTTTGGTCTTGGGTGAGCACAGATACGCGTATTTT | CASGLVLGEHRYAYF
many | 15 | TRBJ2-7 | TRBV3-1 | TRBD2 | TGTGCCAGCAGCCACTTAGCGGGATCCCCATCCGGGCAGTACTTC | CASSHLAGSPSGQYF
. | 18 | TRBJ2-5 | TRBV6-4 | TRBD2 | TGTGCCAGCAGTGACGTACTGAAGCGGGGGGGACCAGGAGAGACCCAGTACTTC | CASSDVLKRGGPGETQYF
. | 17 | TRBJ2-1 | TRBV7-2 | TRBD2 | TGTGCCAGCAGCTTACCTCGTGGCGGGAGGGCCCAAAATGAGCAGTTCTTC | CASSLPRGGRAQNEQFF
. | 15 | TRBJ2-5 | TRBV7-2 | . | TGTGCCAGCAGCCAAGGGAGCGGTCGCGCCGAGACCCAGTACTTC | CASSQGSGRAETQYF
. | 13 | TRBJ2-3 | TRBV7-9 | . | TGTGCCAGCAGCTTGAACCCCCGAGTGGCGCAGTATTTT | CASSLNPRVAQYF
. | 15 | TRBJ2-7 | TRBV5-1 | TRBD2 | TGCGCCAGCAGCTCTGGACTAGCGGGAGGCCACGAGCAGTACTTC | CASSSGLAGGHEQYF
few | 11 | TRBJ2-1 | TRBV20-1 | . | TGCAGTGCTACATTTTACAATGAGCAGTTCTTC | CSATFYNEQFF
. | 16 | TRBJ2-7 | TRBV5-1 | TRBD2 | TGCGCCAGCAGGACTACTAGCGGGAGTTATAACTACGAGCAGTACTTC | CASRTTSGSYNYEQYF
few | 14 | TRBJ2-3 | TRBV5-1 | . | TGCGCCAGCAGCCCGTCGGGGGACACAGATACGCAGTATTTT | CASSPSGDTDTQYF
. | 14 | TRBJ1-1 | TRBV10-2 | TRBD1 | TGCGCCAGCAGCGGGACAGCACCTAACACTGAAGCTTTCTTT | CASSGTAPNTEAFF
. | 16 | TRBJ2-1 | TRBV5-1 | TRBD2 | TGCGCCAGCAGCTTGGAAGGGACTAGCGGGAGTGGGTTTCGGTTCTTC | CASSLEGTSGSGFRFF
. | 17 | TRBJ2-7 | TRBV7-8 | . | TGTGCCAGCAGCCTGAGGACTGGTAGCGGTACCTCCTACGAGCAGTACTTC | CASSLRTGSGTSYEQYF
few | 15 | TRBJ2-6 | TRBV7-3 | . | TGTGCCAGCAGCTGGGGGCAACCTGGGGCCAACGTCCTGACTTTC | CASSWGQPGANVLTF
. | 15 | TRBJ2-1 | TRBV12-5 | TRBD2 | TGTGCTGGTGAATCGGGGACTAGCGGGAACAATGAGCAGTTCTTC | CAGESGTSGNNEQFF
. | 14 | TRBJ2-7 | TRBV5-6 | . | TGTGCCAGCAGCTGGGCGACAGGCATCGGCGAGCAGTACTTC | CASSWATGIGEQYF
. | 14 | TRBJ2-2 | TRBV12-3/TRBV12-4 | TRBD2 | TGTGCCAGCAGTTTCCGGGAGGGCGCCGGGGAGCTGTTTTTT | CASSFREGAGELFF
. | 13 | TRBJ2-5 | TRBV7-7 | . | TGTGCCAGCAGCCTTAGACTACTGGAGACCCAGTACTTC | CASSLRLLETQYF
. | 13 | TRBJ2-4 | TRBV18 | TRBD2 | TGTGCCAGCTCGGTCGATAGCGGGAGTCTTCAGTACTTC | CASSVDSGSLQYF
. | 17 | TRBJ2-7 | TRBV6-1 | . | TGTGCCAGCAGCCACCTTAGGGGGGAGGGCTTCCCCTACGAGCAGTACTTC | CASSHLRGEGFPYEQYF
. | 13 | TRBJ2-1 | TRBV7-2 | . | TGTGCCAGCAGCAGACCCCCCTACAATGAGCAGTTCTTC | CASSRPPYNEQFF
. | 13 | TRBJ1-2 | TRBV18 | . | TGTGCCAGCTCACCAAAGAGAGACAACGGCTACACCTTC | CASSPKRDNGYTF
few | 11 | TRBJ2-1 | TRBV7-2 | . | TGTGCCAGCACCAACTCCAATGAGCAGTTCTTC | CASTNSNEQFF
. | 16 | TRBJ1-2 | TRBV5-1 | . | TGCGCCAGCAGCCCCCGCGGGGCGATTGCTAACTATGGCTACACCTTC | CASSPRGAIANYGYTF
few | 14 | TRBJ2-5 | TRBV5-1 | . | TGCGCCAGCAGCCCCAGTGGGGTGGGAGAGACCCAGTACTTC | CASSPSGVGETQYF
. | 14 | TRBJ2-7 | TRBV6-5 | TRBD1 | TGTGCCAGCAGTAGGACAGGGCAAACCTACGAGCAGTACTTC | CASSRTGQTYEQYF
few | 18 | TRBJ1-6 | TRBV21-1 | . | TGTGCCAGCAGCAAAGGTGGGACCAGGAGCTCCTATAATTCACCCCTCCACTTT | CASSKGGTRSSYNSPLHF
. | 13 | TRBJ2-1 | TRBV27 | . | TGTGCCAGCATAAAGTCGGGGGCTGGTAAGCAGTTCTTC | CASIKSGAGKQFF
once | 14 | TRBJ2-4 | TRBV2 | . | TGTGCCAGCAGTGAAGCGAACGAAGTGGGGGAGCAGTACTTC | CASSEANEVGEQYF
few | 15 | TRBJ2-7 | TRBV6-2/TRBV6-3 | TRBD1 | TGTGCCAGCAGTGCGGACAGGTCCTTTCGAAATGAGCAGTACTTC | CASSADRSFRNEQYF
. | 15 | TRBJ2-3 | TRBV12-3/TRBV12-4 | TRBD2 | TGTGCCAGAAGTCCCGCGGGGGAGAGTGGAGATACGCAGTATTTT | CARSPAGESGDTQYF
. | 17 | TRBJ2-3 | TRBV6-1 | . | TGTGCCACCGCGTTGGGGGGCCCGGGCTCTCGCACAGATACGCAGTATTTT | CATALGGPGSRTDTQYF
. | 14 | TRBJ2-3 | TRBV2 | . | TGTGCCAGTAGGGACCGCCATAGCACAGATACGCAGTATTTT | CASRDRHSTDTQYF
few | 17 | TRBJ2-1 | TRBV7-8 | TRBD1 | TGTGCCAGCAGCCCCCAAGTACAGGGGCGCCCCTACAATGAGCAGTTCTTC | CASSPQVQGRPYNEQFF
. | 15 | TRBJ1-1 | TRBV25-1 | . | TGTGCCAGCAGTGAGGGCCCGAGGGTGAACACTGAAGCTTTCTTT | CASSEGPRVNTEAFF
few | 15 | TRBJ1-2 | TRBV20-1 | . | TGCAGTGCTAGAGACAGACTCCAATCTAACTATGGCTACACCTTC | CSARDRLQSNYGYTF
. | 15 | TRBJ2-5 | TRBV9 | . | TGTGCCAGCAGCGTAGTAAGGCGGGACCAAGAGACCCAGTACTTC | CASSVVRRDQETQYF
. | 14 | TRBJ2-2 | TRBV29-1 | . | TGCAGCGTCGCTATATTAGTTCCTCCCCGGGAGCTGTTTTTT | CSVAILVPPRELFF
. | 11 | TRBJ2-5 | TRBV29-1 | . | TGCAGCGTGGAGGGGGGAAATGAGCAGTACTTC | CSVEGGNEQYF